Below, one TCR beta chain is given with its context. As processed by the authors: Reference gene primer amplification yielded estimated nucleated cell counts. Sequenced by immunoSEQ multiplex PCR; TCRdb stores in-frame clones only, minus some. V, J and clone size are taken as reported in that table, and D and trimming were inferred from the DNA itself. The profile shows over 150,000 clones, 65% to 90% of them singletons. This record belongs to a study of blood T cell repertoires in COVID-19. Study-level information: T cells, B-cell-depleted T cells, or PBMCs supplied cDNA or gDNA.

The Seattle site enrolled patients during active infection and followed them longitudinally. This CDR3 has 18 amino acids. The receptor's source is a woman in her sixties with COVID-19, enrolled during active disease. The sequenced sample was peripheral blood. The V and J genes are TRBV21-1 and TRBJ1-1. TRBV21-1 is assigned pseudogene status. CDR3 in amino acids: CASSKVRALRAMNTEAFF. CDR3 nucleotide sequence: TGTGCCAGCAGCAAAGTGCGGGCCCTTAGGGCCATGAACACTGAAGCTTTCTTT.